A selection of T cell receptor beta chains follows, all from one sample in a study of T-cell reconstitution after alpha-beta-depleted transplantation in children. TCRdb called the PCR reads again in MiXCR, with one record for every CDR3 protein. The sample lists some 500,000 distinct CDR3 sequences; about 18% were seen once. The sample was PBMCs from the stem cell graft donor, taken from the stem cell graft. Source of these receptors: a human donor who donated a stem cell graft to a child with acute lymphoblastic leukemia. Each CDR3 is given with its conserved first and last residue. A D gene is named only where the DNA matches it firmly. The size entry is marked missing in some rows and otherwise reads once, few, many or a size class.

d_gene	j_gene	abundance	v_gene	CDR3nt	CDR3aa
TRBD1	TRBJ2-1	few	TRBV4-1	TGCGCCAGCAGCTTGGACAGGGACACCTACAATGAGCAGTTCTTC	CASSLDRDTYNEQFF
TRBD1	TRBJ1-2	NA	TRBV20-1	TGCAGTGCTGCCGACAGGGCCTATGGCTACACCTTC	CSAADRAYGYTF
TRBD1	TRBJ2-7	few	TRBV6-5	TGTGCCAGCAGTTACTCGAGGGGACAGGGGGCCCGCTCCTACGAGCAGTACTTC	CASSYSRGQGARSYEQYF
NA	TRBJ1-1	few	TRBV29-1	TGCAGCGTCGGATATGCTCCGAACACTGAAGCTTTCTTT	CSVGYAPNTEAFF
TRBD1	TRBJ1-4	NA	TRBV30	TGTGCCTGGAGCCCAATGACAGGGGGGCATGAAAAACTGTTTTTT	CAWSPMTGGHEKLFF
TRBD1	TRBJ1-3	few	TRBV15	TGTGCCACCAGCAGAGAGTACAGGGGTCTTGCTGGAAACACCATATATTTT	CATSREYRGLAGNTIYF
NA	TRBJ1-5	few	TRBV19	TGTGCCAGTAGAAGGGACGGACAACCTCATAGCAATCAGCCCCAGCATTTT	CASRRDGQPHSNQPQHF
NA	TRBJ2-1	NA	TRBV24-1	TGTGCCACCGCCGAGGGGGGCTTCTACAATGAGCAGTTCTTC	CATAEGGFYNEQFF
TRBD2	TRBJ2-3	NA	TRBV20-1	TGCAGTGCTGGGGGGACTAGCTGGCCCGATACGCAGTATTTT	CSAGGTSWPDTQYF
TRBD2	TRBJ2-1	NA	TRBV3-1	TGTGCCAGCACCCAAGTAGCGGGAGGGCCGGGCAATGAGCAGTTCTTC	CASTQVAGGPGNEQFF
TRBD1	TRBJ1-1	few	TRBV3-1	TGTGCCAGCAGCCCGTTTACAGGGGAAGGAGCTTTCTTT	CASSPFTGEGAFF